The 5 T cell receptor beta chains in this list originate from one sample, sequenced in a study of shared clonotypes between healthy human individuals (dated by TCRdb to about 2020). Receptors were amplified or captured by the immunoSEQ multiplex PCR assay. In its TCRdb copy, this immuneACCESS table keeps in-frame sequences only and misses some clones. Where compared with another copy, unresolved V genes explain less than half of these, and the others have no known cause. The sample table lists over 850,000 clones, 75% to 80% of them with a count of one. Jointly, the top ten make up 0.5% to 0.6% of the sample. The source material was memory CD4+ T cells from PBMCs. This specimen's cell subset or site label, interpreted: CD45RA-negative fraction. These receptors were collected from a man aged 18 to 30 in good health. Some clones in this sample may be carry-over from other donors' samples.

At least ten counts were recorded for this clone. Other DNA sequences within the sample encode an identical CDR3. The chain uses TRBV5-1 and TRBJ2-2; unclear D gene. The CDR3 spans 15 residues. Germline CDR1 is SGHRS and CDR2 is YFSETQ. The V gene lost 0 bases and the J gene lost 0 bases, with 6 bases spanning the gap. CDR3 residues: CASSLGRSNTGELFF. CDR3 bases: TGCGCCAGCAGCTTGGGACGGTCGAACACCGGGGAGCTGTTTTTT.

The rearrangement uses TRBV15 and TRBJ1-4; D is ambiguous. V gave up 2 bases and J gave up 6 bases, with 16 bases separating them. The germline CDR1 and CDR2 sequences are LNHNV and YYDKDF (reference sequence). CDR3 length: 16 residues. CDR3 nucleotides: TGTGCCACCAGCAGACGACATGGGCTTCGCGATGAAAAACTGTTTTTT. Encoded protein: CATSRRHGLRDEKLFF. The full variable domain, in which reference TRBV15 and TRBJ1-4 provide the parts outside the CDR3, is DAMVIQNPRYQVTQFGKPVTLSCSQTLNHNVMYWYQQKSSQAPKLLFHYYDKDFNNEADTPDNFQSRRPNTSFCFLDIRSPGLGDTAMYLCATSRRHGLRDEKLFFGSGTQLSVL.

V gene TRBV6-6 combines with J gene TRBJ2-1; possibly TRBD2 for D (6 bases). The germline V gene has CDR1 MNHNY and CDR2 SVGAGI (reference sequence). V was pared by 8 bases and J by 4 bases, with 12 bases between. This CDR3 has 13 residues. In DNA, the CDR3 is TGTGCCAGCCGCGGGACTCTTTACAATGAGCAGTTCTTC. It yields the protein CASRGTLYNEQFF.

The CDR3 here is CASSLLAVEGYEQFF. In DNA form, the CDR3 reads TGTGCCAGCAGCCTCCTAGCGGTAGAGGGCTATGAGCAGTTCTTC. The chain recombines TRBV7-2 with TRBJ2-1; the match to TRBD2 covers 7 bases. Per germline, CDR1 SGHTA and CDR2 FQGNSA. The CDR3 consists of 15 residues. Unmatched junction bases numbered 12, after V lost 5 bases and J lost 8 bases. Full variable domain (outside the CDR3, taken from reference TRBV7-2 and TRBJ2-1): GAGVSQSPSNKVTEKGKDVELRCDPISGHTALYWYRQSLGQGLEFLIYFQGNSAPDKSGLPSDRFSAERTGGSVSTLTIQRTQQEDSAVYLCASSLLAVEGYEQFFGPGTRLTVL.

This clone occurred a few times. The V call is TRBV2, the J call TRBJ1-2; 10 nucleotides line up with TRBD1. Trimming cost V 6 bases and J 8 bases; bases outside gene matches: 9. Germline V gene sequence: CDR1 SNHLY, CDR2 FYNNEI. This CDR3 spans 14 amino acids. As DNA, the CDR3 is TGTGCCAGCAGATACCTGGGACAGGGGATAGGCTACACCTTC. Amino acid sequence: CASRYLGQGIGYTF.